This TCR beta chain was sequenced in a study of monozygotic twins with inflammatory bowel disease. CDR1 is LNHNV, CDR2 YYDKDF, per germline (reference sequence). This CDR3 is built from 14 residues. From approximately 3.5 ug of total RNA, each TCR library was prepared. UMIs containing a 6-nucleotide sample barcode were added via template switching. TCRdb reanalyzed the 5' RACE reads, giving one entry per CDR3 protein sequence and no DNA. The listing contains about 160,000 distinct CDR3 sequences. This chain uses TRBV15 with TRBJ1-5. The source material was blood. The receptor comes from a human donor with ulcerative colitis or Crohn's disease, or a healthy co-twin of an affected twin (not recorded which). The CDR3 loop is CATSNFRADQPQHF.